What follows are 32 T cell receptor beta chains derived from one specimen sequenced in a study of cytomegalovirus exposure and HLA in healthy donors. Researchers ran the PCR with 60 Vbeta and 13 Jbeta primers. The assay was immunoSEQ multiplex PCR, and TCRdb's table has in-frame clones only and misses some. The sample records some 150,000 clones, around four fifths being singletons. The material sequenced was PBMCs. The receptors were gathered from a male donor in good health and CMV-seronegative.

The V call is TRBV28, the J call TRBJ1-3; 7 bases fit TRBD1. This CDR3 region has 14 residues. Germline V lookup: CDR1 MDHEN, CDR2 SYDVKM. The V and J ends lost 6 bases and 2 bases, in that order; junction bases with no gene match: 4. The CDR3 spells CASSHRGPGNTIYF. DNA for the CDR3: TGTGCCAGCAGCCACAGGGGTCCTGGAAACACCATATATTTT.

The CDR3 bases are TGTGCCAGCAGCTCAACAGGGGGTGTGACTGAAGCTTTCTTT. It yields the protein CASSSTGGVTEAFF. The V call is TRBV7-9, the J call TRBJ1-1, with TRBD1 matching 8 bases. The V segment lost 4 bases and the J segment 5 bases; nucleotides outside the gene matches: 6. CDR1 SEHNR and CDR2 FQNEAQ come from the germline V gene (reference sequence). This CDR3 has 14 residues.

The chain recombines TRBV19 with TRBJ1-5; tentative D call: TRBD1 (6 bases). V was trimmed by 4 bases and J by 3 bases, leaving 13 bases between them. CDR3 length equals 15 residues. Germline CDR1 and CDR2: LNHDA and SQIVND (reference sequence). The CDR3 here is CASSTRDRNNQPQHF. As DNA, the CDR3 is TGTGCCAGTAGTACACGCGACAGGAACAATCAGCCCCAGCATTTT.

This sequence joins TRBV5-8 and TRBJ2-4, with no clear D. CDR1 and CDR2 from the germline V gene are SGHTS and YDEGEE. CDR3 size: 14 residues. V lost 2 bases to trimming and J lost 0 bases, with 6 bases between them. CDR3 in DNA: TGTGCCAGCAGCTTAGCCGGAGCCAAAAACATTCAGTACTTC. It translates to CASSLAGAKNIQYF. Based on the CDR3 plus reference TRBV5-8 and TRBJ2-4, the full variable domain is EAGVTQSPTHLIKTRGQQATLRCSPISGHTSVYWYQQALGLGLQFLLWYDEGEERNRGNFPPRFSGRQFPNYSSELNVNALELEDSALYLCASSLAGAKNIQYFGAGTRLSVL.

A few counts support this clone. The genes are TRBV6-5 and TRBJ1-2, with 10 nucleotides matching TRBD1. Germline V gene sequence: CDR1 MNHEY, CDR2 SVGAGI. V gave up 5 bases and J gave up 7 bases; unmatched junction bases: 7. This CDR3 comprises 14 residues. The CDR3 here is CASSPRQGAGGYTF. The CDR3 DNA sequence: TGTGCCAGCAGTCCAAGACAGGGGGCGGGTGGCTACACCTTC.

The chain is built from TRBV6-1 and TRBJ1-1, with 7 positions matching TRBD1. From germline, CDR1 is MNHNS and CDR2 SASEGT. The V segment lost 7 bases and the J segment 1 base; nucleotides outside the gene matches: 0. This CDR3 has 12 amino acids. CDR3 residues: CASKGANTEAFF. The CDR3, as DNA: TGTGCCAGCAAGGGGGCGAACACTGAAGCTTTCTTT.

The CDR3 nucleotides read TGTGCCAGCGGAACCACAGGGGGCGAGGAAGCTAACTATGGCTACACCTTC. Protein sequence: CASGTTGGEEANYGYTF. V usage is TRBV2 and J usage is TRBJ1-2; 9 bases match TRBD1. The CDR3 runs 17 residues. Germline CDR1 and CDR2: SNHLY and FYNNEI. V dropped 8 bases and J dropped 0; count of bases not matched to a gene: 13.

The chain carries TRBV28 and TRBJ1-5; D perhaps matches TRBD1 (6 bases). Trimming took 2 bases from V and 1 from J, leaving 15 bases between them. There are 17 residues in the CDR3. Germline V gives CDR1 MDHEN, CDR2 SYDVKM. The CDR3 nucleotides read TGTGCCAGCAGTTTACCGGGGGGGGGCCCGAGCAATCAGCCCCAGCATTTT. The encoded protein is CASSLPGGGPSNQPQHF.

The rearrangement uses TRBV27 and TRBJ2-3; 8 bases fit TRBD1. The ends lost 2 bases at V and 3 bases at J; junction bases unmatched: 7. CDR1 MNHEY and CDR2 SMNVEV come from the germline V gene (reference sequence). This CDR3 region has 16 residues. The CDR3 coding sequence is TGTGCCAGCAGTTTAGTAGGACAGGGATTTACAGATACGCAGTATTTT. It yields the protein CASSLVGQGFTDTQYF.

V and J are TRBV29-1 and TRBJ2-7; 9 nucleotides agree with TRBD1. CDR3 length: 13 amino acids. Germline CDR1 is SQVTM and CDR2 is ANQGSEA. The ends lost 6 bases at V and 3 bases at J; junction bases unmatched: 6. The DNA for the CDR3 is TGCAGCGTGAAACAGGGGGCAGGCTACGAGCAGTACTTC. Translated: CSVKQGAGYEQYF.

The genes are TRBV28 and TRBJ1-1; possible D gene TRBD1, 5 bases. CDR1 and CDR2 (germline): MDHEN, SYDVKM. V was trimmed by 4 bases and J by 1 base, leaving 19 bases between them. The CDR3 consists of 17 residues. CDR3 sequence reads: CASSSLGRGRGNTEAFF. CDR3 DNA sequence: TGTGCCAGCAGTTCCTTGGGCCGCGGGAGGGGGAACACTGAAGCTTTCTTT.

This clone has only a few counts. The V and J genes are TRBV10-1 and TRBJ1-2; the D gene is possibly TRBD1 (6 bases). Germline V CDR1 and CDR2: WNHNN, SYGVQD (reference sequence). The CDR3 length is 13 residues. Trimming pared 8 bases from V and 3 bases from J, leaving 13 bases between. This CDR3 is CASALDRYYGYTF. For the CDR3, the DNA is TGCGCCAGCGCTTTGGACAGATACTATGGCTACACCTTC.

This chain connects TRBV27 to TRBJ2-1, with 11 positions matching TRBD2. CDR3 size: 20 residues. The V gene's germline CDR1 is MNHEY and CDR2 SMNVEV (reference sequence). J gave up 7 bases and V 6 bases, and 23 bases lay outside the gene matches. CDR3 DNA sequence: TGTGCCAGCAGCTTACCCGCTCCCAATAGCGGGAGGGTCGAAAGGAATGAGCAGTTCTTC. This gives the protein CASSLPAPNSGRVERNEQFF.

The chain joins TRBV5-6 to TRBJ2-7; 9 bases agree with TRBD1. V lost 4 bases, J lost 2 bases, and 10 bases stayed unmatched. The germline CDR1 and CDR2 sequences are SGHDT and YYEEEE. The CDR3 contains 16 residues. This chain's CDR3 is CASSLEGTGLTYEQYF. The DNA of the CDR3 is TGTGCCAGCAGCCTTGAAGGGACAGGGCTAACCTACGAGCAGTACTTC. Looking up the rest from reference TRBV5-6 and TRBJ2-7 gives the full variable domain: DAGVTQSPTHLIKTRGQQVTLRCSPKSGHDTVSWYQQALGQGPQFIFQYYEEEERQRGNFPDRFSGHQFPNYSSELNVNALLLGDSALYLCASSLEGTGLTYEQYFGPGTRLTVT.

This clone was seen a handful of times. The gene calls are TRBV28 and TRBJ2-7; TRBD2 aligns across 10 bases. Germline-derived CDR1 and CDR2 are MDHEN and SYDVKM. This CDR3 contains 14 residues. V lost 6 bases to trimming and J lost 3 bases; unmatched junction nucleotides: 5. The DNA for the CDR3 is TGTGCCAGCAGACCCGGGACTAGCGACTACGAGCAGTACTTC. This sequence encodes CASRPGTSDYEQYF.

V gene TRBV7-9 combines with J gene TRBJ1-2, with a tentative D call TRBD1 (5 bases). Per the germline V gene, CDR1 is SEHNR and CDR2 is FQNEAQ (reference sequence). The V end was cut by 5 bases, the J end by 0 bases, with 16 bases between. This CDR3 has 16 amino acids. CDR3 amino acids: CASSRSDSFANYGYTF. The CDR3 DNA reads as TGTGCCAGCAGCCGATCCGACAGCTTTGCTAACTATGGCTACACCTTC. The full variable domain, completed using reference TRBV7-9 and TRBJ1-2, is DTGVSQNPRHKITKRGQNVTFRCDPISEHNRLYWYRQTLGQGPEFLTYFQNEAQLEKSRLLSDRFSAERPKGSFSTLEIQRTEQGDSAMYLCASSRSDSFANYGYTFGSGTRLTVV.

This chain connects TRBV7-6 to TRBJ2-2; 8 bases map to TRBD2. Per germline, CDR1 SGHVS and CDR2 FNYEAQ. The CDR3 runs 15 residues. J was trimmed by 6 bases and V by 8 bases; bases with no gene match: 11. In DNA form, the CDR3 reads TGTGCCAGCGGCGCAAGCGGGGGATTCTCCGGGGAGCTGTTTTTT. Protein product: CASGASGGFSGELFF.

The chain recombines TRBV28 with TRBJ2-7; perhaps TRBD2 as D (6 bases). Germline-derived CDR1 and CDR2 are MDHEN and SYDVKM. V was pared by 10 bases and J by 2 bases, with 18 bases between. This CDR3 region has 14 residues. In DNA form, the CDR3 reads TGTGCCACCACTAGGGGCCCGGGGGCCTACGAGCAGTACTTC. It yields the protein CATTRGPGAYEQYF.

CDR3 DNA: TGTGCCAGCAGTAGGGGTCATCAAGAGACCCAGTACTTC. Protein: CASSRGHQETQYF. The chain carries TRBV7-7 and TRBJ2-5; weak D call: TRBD1 (5 bases). This CDR3 spans 13 amino acids. V was pared by 6 bases and J by 2 bases, with 10 bases between. Germline V CDR1 and CDR2: SSHAT, FNYEAQ (reference sequence). The variable domain in full, completed from reference TRBV7-7 and TRBJ2-5, reads GAGVSQSPRYKVTKRGQDVTLRCDPISSHATLYWYQQALGQGPEFLTYFNYEAQPDKSGLPSDRFSAERPEGSISTLTIQRTEQRDSAMYRCASSRGHQETQYFGPGTRLLVL.

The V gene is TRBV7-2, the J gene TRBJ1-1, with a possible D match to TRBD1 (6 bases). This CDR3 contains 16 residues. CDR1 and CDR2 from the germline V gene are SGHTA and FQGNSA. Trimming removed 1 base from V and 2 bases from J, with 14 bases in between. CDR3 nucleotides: TGTGCCAGCAGCTTAGTTGCGCGGACAGTAAACACTGAAGCTTTCTTT. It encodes CASSLVARTVNTEAFF.

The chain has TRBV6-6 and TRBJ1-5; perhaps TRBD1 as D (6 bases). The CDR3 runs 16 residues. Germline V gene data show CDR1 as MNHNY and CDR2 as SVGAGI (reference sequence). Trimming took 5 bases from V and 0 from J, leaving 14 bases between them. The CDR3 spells CASSTGQPYSNQPQHF. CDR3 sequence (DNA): TGTGCCAGCAGTACAGGACAGCCATATAGCAATCAGCCCCAGCATTTT.

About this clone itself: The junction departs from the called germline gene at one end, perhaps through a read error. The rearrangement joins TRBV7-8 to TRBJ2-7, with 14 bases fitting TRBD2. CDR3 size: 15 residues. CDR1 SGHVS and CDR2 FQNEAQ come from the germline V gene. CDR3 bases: TGTGCCAGCAGCTTAGTGTTTAGGGGGACTAGCGGGGGAGACTTC. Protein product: CASSLVFRGTSGGDF.

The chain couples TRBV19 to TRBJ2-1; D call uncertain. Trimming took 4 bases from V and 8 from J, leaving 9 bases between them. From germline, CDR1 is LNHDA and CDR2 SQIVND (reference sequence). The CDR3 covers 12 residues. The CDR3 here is CASSTLGDEQFF. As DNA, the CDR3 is TGTGCCAGTAGTACTCTAGGAGATGAGCAGTTCTTC.

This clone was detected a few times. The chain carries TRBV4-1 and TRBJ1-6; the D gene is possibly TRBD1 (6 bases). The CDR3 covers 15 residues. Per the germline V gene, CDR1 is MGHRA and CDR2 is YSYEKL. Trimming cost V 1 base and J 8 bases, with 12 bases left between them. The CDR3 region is CASSQATGMDSPLHF. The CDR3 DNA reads TGCGCCAGCAGCCAAGCTACAGGGATGGATTCACCCCTCCACTTT.

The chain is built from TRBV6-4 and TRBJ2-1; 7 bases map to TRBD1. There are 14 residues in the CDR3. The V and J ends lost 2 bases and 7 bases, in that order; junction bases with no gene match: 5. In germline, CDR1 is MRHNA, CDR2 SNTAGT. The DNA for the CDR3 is TGTGCCAGCAGTGACACCACAGGGGTGAATGAGCAGTTCTTC. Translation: CASSDTTGVNEQFF.

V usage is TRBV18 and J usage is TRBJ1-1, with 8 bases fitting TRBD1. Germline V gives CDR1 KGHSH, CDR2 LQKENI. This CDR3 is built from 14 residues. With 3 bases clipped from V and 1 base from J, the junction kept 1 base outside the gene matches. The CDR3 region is CASSPTGANTEAFF. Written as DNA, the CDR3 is TGTGCCAGCTCACCGACAGGGGCGAACACTGAAGCTTTCTTT.

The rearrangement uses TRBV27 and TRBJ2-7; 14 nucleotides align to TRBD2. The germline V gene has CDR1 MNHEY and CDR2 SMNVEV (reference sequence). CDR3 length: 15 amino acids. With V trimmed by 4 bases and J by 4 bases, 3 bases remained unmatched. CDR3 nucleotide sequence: TGTGCCAGCAGTTCCTGGACTAGCGGGAGGTACGAGCAGTACTTC. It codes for CASSSWTSGRYEQYF.

For the CDR3, the DNA is TGTGCCAGCAGCCAAGAGTCTAGCGGCTACACAGATACGCAGTATTTT. It yields the protein CASSQESSGYTDTQYF. V is TRBV4-2 and J is TRBJ2-3; the match to TRBD2 covers 7 bases. The length of the CDR3 is 16 residues. Germline V gene data show CDR1 as LGHNA and CDR2 as YNFKEQ. With 0 bases clipped from V and 2 bases from J, the junction kept 5 bases outside the gene matches.

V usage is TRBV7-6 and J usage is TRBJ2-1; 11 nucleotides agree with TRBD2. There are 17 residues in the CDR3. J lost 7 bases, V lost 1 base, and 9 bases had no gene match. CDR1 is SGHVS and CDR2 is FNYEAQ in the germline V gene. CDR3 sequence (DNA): TGTGCCAGCAGCTTAGGATCGGAGCTAGCGGGGGGAAATGAGCAGTTCTTC. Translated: CASSLGSELAGGNEQFF.

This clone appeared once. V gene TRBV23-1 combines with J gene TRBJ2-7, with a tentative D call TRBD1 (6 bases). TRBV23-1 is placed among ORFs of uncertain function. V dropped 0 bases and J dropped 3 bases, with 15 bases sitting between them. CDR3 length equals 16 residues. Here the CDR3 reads CASSQSTRTDFYEQYF. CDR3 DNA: TGCGCCAGCAGTCAATCCACCAGGACAGACTTCTACGAGCAGTACTTC.

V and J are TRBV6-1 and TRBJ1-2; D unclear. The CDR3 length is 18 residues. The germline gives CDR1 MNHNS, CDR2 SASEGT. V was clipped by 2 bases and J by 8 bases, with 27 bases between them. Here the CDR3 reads CASSESDYAPNYVLGYTF. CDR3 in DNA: TGTGCCAGCAGTGAATCAGACTACGCTCCTAACTATGTCTTAGGCTACACCTTC.

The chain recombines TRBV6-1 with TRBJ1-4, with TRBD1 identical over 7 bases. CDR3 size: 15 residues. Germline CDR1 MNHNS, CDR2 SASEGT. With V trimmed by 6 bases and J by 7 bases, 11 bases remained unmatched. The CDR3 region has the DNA TGTGCCAGCAGACTTACGGGCCAGGGGGGTGAAAAACTGTTTTTT. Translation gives CASRLTGQGGEKLFF.